A single sample is the source of the 3 T cell receptor beta chains below, sequenced in a study of Ad26.COV2.S vaccination and SARS-CoV-2 variants. Some clones are missing from TCRdb's copy, which holds only in-frame ones; the method was immunoSEQ multiplex PCR. The repertoire holds 200,000 to 300,000 clones, with approximately 87% as singletons. Sample treatment: 15 to 20 received Ad26.COV2.S at low or high dose, single or two shots; 5 received placebo; per-sample allocation not given. Repertoires come from day 63 after the first vaccine or placebo injection. The sample in question was peripheral blood, obtained in a trial of Ad26.COV2.S vaccine versus placebo. The receptor source for this set is a person aged 18-60 years who received the Ad26.COV2.S COVID-19 vaccine or a placebo.

V usage is TRBV3-1 (or the pseudogene TRBV3-2) and J usage is TRBJ1-6, with D perhaps matching TRBD1 (6 bases). Trimming cost V 0 bases and J 17 bases, with 23 bases left between them. There are 16 residues in the CDR3. The V gene's germline CDR1 is LGHDT and CDR2 YNNKEL (reference sequence). As DNA, the CDR3 is TGTGCCAGCAGCCAAGACCGCCCTGGTTCCAAGGGACAAGTCCACTTT. Protein sequence: CASSQDRPGSKGQVHF.

This rearrangement joins TRBV7-9 to TRBJ2-3, with 9 positions matching TRBD1. Germline V gene data show CDR1 as SEHNR and CDR2 as FQNEAQ (reference sequence). The trim removed 5 bases at V and 6 bases at J, leaving 6 bases unmatched. CDR3 length: 14 amino acids. Here the CDR3 DNA reads TGTGCCAGCAGCCGGACAGGGGCGACGGATACGCAGTATTTT. It encodes CASSRTGATDTQYF.

The V and J genes are TRBV19 and TRBJ1-6; unclear D gene. The CDR3 sequence is 12 residues long. Trimming removed 6 bases from V and 7 bases from J, with 7 bases in between. Germline V gene data show CDR1 as LNHDA and CDR2 as SQIVND (reference sequence). The CDR3 loop reads CASRSENSPLHF. The CDR3, as DNA: TGTGCCAGTAGGTCGGAAAATTCACCCCTCCACTTT. Drawing the rest from reference TRBV19 and TRBJ1-6, the complete variable domain is DGGITQSPKYLFRKEGQNVTLSCEQNLNHDAMYWYRQDPGQGLRLIYYSQIVNDFQKGDIAEGYSVSREKKESFPLTVTSAQKNPTAFYLCASRSENSPLHFGNGTRLTVT.